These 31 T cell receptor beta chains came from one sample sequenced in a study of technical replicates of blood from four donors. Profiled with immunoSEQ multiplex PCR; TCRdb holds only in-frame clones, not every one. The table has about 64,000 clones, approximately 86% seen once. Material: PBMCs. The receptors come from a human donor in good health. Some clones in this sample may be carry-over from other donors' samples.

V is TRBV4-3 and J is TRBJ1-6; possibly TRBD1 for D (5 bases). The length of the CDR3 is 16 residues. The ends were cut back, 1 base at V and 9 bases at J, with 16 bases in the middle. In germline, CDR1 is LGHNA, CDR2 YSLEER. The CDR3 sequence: CASSQVVLAGGSPLHF. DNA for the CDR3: TGCGCCAGCAGCCAAGTGGTTTTGGCGGGGGGTTCACCCCTCCACTTT.

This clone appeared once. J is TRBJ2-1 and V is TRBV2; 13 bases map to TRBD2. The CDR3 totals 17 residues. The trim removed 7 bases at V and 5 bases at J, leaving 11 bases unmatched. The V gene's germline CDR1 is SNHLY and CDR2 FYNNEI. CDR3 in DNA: TGTGCCAGCACCTGGACTAGCGGGGGTGCACGTAACAATGAGCAGTTCTTC. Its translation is CASTWTSGGARNNEQFF.

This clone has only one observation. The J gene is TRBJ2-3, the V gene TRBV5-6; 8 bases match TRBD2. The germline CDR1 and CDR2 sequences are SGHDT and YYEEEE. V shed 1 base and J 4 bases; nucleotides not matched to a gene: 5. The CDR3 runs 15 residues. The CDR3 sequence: CASSLLRGAPDTQYF. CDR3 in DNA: TGTGCCAGCAGCTTGCTGCGGGGGGCCCCAGATACGCAGTATTTT.

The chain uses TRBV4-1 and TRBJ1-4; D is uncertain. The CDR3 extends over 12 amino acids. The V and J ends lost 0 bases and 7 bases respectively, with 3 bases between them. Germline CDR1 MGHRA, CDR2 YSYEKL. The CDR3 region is CASSQDLEKLFF. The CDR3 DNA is TGCGCCAGCAGCCAAGATCTTGAAAAACTGTTTTTT.

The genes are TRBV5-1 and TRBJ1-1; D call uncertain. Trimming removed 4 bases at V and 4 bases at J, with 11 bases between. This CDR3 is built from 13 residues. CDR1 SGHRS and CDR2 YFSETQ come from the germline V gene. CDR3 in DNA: TGCGCCAGCAGCCTCCGGGAATCCACTGAAGCTTTCTTT. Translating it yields CASSLRESTEAFF.

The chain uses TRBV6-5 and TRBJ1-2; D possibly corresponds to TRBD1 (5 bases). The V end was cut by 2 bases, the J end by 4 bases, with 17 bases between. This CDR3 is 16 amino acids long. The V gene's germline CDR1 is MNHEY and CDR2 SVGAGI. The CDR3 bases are TGTGCCAGCAGTTACATAGGGACTACGAATGGCTATGGCTACACCTTC. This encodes CASSYIGTTNGYGYTF.

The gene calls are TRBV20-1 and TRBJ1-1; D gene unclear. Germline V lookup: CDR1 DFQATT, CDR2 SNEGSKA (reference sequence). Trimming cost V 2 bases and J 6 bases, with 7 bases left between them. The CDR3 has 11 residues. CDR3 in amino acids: CSARYGAEAFF. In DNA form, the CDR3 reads TGCAGTGCTAGATACGGTGCTGAAGCTTTCTTT.

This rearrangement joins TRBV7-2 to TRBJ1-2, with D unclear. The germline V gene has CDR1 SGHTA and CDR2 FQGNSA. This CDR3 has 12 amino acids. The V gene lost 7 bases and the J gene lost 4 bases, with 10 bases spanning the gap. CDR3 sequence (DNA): TGTGCCAGCAACCGGGGAATCTATGGCTACACCTTC. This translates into CASNRGIYGYTF.

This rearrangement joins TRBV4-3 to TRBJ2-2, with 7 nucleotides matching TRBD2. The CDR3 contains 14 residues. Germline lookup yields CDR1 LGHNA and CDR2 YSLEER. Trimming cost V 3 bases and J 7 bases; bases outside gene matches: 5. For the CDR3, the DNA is TGCGCCAGCAGCCAGAATGGGGGGGGCGGGGAGCTGTTTTTT. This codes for CASSQNGGGGELFF.

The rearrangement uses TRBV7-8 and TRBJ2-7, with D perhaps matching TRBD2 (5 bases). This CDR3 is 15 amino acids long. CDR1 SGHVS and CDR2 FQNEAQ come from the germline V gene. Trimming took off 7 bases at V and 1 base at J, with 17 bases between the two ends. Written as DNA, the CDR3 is TGTGCCAGCACCCGAGGAGCGGTTAGGTCCTACGAGCAGTACTTC. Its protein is CASTRGAVRSYEQYF. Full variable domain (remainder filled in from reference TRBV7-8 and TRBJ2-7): GAGVSQSPRYKVAKRGQDVALRCDPISGHVSLFWYQQALGQGPEFLTYFQNEAQLDKSGLPSDRFFAERPEGSVSTLKIQRTQQEDSAVYLCASTRGAVRSYEQYFGPGTRLTVT.

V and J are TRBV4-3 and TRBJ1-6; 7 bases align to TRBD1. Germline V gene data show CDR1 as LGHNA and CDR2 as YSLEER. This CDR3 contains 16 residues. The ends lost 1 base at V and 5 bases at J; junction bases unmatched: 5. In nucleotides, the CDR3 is TGCGCCAGCAGCCAAGCAAACAGGGGAGATAATTCACCCCTCCACTTT. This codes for CASSQANRGDNSPLHF.

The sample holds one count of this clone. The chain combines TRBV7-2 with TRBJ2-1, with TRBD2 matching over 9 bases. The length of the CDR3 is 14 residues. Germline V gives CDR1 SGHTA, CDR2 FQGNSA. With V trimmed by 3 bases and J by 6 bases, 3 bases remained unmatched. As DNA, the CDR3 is TGTGCCAGCAGCTTGGGGACTAGCCCCAATGAGCAGTTCTTC. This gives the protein CASSLGTSPNEQFF.

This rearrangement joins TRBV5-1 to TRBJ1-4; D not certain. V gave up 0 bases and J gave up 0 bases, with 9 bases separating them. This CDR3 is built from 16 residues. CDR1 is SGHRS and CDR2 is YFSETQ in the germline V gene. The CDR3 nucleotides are TGCGCCAGCAGCTTGGGGAGGGATACAACTAATGAAAAACTGTTTTTT. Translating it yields CASSLGRDTTNEKLFF.

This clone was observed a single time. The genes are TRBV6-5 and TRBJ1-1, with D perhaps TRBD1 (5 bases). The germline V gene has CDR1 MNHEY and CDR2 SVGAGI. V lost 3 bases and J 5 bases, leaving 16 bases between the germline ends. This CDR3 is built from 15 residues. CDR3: CASSYGGMGGTEAFF. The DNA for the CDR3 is TGTGCCAGCAGTTATGGGGGGATGGGAGGGACTGAAGCTTTCTTT.

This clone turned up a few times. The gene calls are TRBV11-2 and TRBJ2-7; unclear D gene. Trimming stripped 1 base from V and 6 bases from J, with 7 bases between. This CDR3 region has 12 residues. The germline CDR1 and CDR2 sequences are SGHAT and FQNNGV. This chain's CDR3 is CASSLVRSEQYF. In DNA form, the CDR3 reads TGTGCCAGCAGCTTAGTCCGGTCCGAGCAGTACTTC.

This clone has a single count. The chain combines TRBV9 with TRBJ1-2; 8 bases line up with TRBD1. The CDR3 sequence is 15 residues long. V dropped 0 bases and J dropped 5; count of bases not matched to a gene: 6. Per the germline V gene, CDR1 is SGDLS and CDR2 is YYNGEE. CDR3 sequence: CASSVDQGARYGYTF. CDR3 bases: TGTGCCAGCAGCGTAGATCAGGGGGCGCGGTATGGCTACACCTTC.

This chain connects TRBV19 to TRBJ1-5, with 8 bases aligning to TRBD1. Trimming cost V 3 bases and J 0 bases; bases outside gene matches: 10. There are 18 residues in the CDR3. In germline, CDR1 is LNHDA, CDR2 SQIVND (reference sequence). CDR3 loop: CASSIRDRIVYSNQPQHF. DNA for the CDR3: TGTGCCAGTAGTATCCGGGACAGGATCGTATATAGCAATCAGCCCCAGCATTTT.

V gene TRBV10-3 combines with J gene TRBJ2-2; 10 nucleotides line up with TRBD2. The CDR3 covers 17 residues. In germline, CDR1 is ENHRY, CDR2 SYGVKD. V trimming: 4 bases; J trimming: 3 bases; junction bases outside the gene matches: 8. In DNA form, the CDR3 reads TGTGCCATCAGTGTTCCCCCTAGCGGGAGAGACACCGGGGAGCTGTTTTTT. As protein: CAISVPPSGRDTGELFF.

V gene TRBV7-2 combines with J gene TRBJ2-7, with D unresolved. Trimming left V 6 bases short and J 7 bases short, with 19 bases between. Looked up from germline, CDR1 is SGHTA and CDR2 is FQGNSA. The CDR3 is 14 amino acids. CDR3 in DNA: TGTGCCAGCAGTTACTATCTCGCACTCGGGGAGCAGTACTTC. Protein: CASSYYLALGEQYF.

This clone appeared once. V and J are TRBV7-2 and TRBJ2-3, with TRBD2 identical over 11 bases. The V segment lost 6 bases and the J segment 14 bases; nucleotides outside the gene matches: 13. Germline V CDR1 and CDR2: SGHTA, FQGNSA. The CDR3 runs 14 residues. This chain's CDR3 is CASRKNSGGGSGYF. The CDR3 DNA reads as TGTGCCAGCAGGAAAAATAGCGGGGGGGGTAGTGGGTATTTT.

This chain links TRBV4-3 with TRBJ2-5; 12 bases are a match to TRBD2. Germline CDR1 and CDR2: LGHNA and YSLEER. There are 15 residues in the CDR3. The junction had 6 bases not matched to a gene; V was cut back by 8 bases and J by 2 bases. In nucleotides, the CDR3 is TGCGCCAGCTCGGGACTAGCGGGCTCGCAAGAGACCCAGTACTTC. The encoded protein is CASSGLAGSQETQYF.

The CDR3 bases are TGTGCCAGCTCAGCCGGACTAAACGAGCAGTACTTC. It yields the protein CASSAGLNEQYF. The chain is built from TRBV18 and TRBJ2-7, with D possibly matching TRBD2 (6 bases). Trimming stripped 5 bases from V and 5 bases from J, with 10 bases between. Germline CDR1 is KGHSH and CDR2 is LQKENI. The CDR3 is 12 amino acids.

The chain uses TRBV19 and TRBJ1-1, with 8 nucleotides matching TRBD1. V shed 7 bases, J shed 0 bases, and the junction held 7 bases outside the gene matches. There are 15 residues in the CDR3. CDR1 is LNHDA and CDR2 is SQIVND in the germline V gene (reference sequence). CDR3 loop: CASKGQGALNTEAFF. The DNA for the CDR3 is TGTGCCAGTAAGGGCCAGGGGGCCTTGAACACTGAAGCTTTCTTT.

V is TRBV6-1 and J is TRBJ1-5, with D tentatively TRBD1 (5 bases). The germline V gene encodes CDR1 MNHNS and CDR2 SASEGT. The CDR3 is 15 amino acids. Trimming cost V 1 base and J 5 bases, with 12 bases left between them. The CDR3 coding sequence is TGTGCCAGCAGTGAAGGGGAGGCAGGGCATCAGCCCCAGCATTTT. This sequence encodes CASSEGEAGHQPQHF.

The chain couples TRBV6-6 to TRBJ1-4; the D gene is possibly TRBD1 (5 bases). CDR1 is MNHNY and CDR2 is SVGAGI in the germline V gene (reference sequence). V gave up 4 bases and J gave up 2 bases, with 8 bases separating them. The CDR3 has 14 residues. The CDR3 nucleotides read TGTGCCAGCAGTTCGCAGGGTACTAATGAAAAACTGTTTTTT. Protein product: CASSSQGTNEKLFF.

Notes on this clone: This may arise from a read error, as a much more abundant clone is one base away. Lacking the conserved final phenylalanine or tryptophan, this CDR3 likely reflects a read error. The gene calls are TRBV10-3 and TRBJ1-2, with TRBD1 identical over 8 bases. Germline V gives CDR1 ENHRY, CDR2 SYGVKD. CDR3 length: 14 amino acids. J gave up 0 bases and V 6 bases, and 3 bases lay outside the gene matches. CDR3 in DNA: TGTGCCATCAGAGGACAGGGAGCTAACTATGGCTACACCTCC. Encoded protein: CAIRGQGANYGYTS.

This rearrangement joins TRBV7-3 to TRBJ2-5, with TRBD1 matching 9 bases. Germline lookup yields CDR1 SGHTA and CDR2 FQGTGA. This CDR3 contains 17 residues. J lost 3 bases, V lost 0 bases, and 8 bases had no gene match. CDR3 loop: CASSLTGGQGKEETQYF. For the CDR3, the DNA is TGTGCCAGCAGCTTAACGGGGGGACAGGGAAAAGAAGAGACCCAGTACTTC. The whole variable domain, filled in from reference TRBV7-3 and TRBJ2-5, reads GAGVSQTPSNKVTEKGKYVELRCDPISGHTALYWYRQSLGQGPEFLIYFQGTGAADDSGLPNDRFFAVRPEGSVSTLKIQRTERGDSAVYLCASSLTGGQGKEETQYFGPGTRLLVL.

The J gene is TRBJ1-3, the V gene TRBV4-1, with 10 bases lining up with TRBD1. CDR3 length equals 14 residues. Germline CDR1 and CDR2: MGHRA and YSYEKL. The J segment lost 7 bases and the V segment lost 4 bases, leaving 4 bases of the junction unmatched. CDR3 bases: TGCGCCAGCAGCCGAGGACAGGGGGAGAACACCATATATTTT. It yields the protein CASSRGQGENTIYF.

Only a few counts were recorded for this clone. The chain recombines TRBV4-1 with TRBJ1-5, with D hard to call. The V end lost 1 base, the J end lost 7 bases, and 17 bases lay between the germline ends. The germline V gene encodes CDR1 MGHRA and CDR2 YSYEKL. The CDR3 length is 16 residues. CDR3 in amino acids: CASSQGEVPRNQPQHF. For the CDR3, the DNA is TGCGCCAGCAGCCAAGGGGAGGTCCCAAGAAACCAGCCCCAGCATTTT.

The CDR3 reads CASTKTKGASGRGEQFF. The CDR3 DNA sequence: TGCGCCAGCACCAAAACCAAAGGGGCTAGCGGCCGAGGGGAGCAGTTCTTC. V is TRBV5-1 and J is TRBJ2-1; 7 positions match TRBD2. Losses at the gene ends were 6 bases for V and 10 bases for J; bases not matched to a gene: 22. The CDR3 has 17 residues. Germline lookup yields CDR1 SGHRS and CDR2 YFSETQ.

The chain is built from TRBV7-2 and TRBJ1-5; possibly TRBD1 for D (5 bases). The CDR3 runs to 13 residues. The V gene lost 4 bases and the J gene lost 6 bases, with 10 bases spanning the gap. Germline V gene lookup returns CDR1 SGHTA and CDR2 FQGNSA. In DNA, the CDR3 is TGTGCCAGCAGCTCCCAGGGAGGTCAGCCCCAGCATTTT. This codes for CASSSQGGQPQHF.